This T cell receptor beta chain was sequenced for a study of Ad26.COV2.S vaccination and SARS-CoV-2 variants. Background on the study: Trial arm assignment for the donor was COV1001 Ad26.COV2.S. The vaccine Ad26.COV2.S was put into the muscle once, or twice with 56 days between.

Assay used: immunoSEQ multiplex PCR; TCRdb lists only in-frame clones, some missing. The table includes around 450,000 clones, nearly 90% detected once. Noted treatment: approximately 18 received Ad26.COV2.S at low or high dose, single or two shots; about five received placebo; per-sample allocation not given. At day 63 after the first vaccine or placebo injection, samples were drawn. This receptor was obtained from a person aged 18-65 years who received the Ad26.COV2.S COVID-19 vaccine or a placebo. The sample consisted of peripheral blood, taken in a trial of Ad26.COV2.S vaccine versus placebo.

The CDR3 loop is CASSISPVRGETQYF. For the CDR3, the DNA is TGTGCCAGTAGTATATCCCCCGTTAGGGGCGAGACCCAGTACTTC. V usage is TRBV19 and J usage is TRBJ2-5; the D gene is possibly TRBD1 (5 bases). Germline V gives CDR1 LNHDA, CDR2 SQIVND (reference sequence). V lost 2 bases and J 5 bases, leaving 15 bases between the germline ends. The CDR3 has 15 amino acids.